This T cell receptor beta chain originates from a study of T cell responses to AZD1222 COVID-19 vaccine. Overall study findings and caveats: Close to half of all spike-specific TCRs reportedly target regions of the variants that are unmutated.

There are 16 residues in the CDR3. J gave up 2 bases and V 5 bases, and 10 bases lay outside the gene matches. Per germline, CDR1 SGHTA and CDR2 FQGTGA. Measured with immunoSEQ multiplex PCR; TCRdb has only the in-frame clones, and not every one. This table holds 200,000 or so clones, roughly 92% found once. In regard to this clone: Antigen unknown.

This specimen consisted of peripheral blood, obtained 28 days after the second AZD1222 dose. This sequence joins TRBV7-3 and TRBJ2-5; 8 bases fit TRBD2. This TCR was sampled from an adult who received the AZD1222 COVID-19 vaccine. DNA for the CDR3: TGTGCCAGCAGCCCCGGTGCGGGGGGCGGGCAAGAGACCCAGTACTTC. Its translation: CASSPGAGGGQETQYF.